This TCR beta chain was captured by sequencing in a study of shared clonotypes between healthy human individuals. Study-wide results and caveats: Among donors, sharing of clonotypes was expected to be affected by sequencing depth.

Measured with immunoSEQ multiplex PCR; TCRdb has only the in-frame clones, and not every one. The table includes just over 2,000,000 clones, 95% detected once. Concerning this clone itself: Its antigen is unknown.

The CDR3 totals 14 residues. Trimming stripped 8 bases from V and 2 bases from J, with 13 bases between. Looked up from germline, CDR1 is MDHEN and CDR2 is SYDVKM. The sample comprised naive CD4+ T cells sorted from blood. The subset: CD45RA+ positively selected. The TCR sequence derives from a man in his late teens or twenties in good health. This sequence joins TRBV28 and TRBJ1-3; D gene ambiguous. CDR3 sequence: CASGEGGAGNTIYF. The DNA for the CDR3 is TGTGCCAGCGGGGAGGGCGGGGCTGGAAACACCATATATTTT. Looking up the rest from reference TRBV28 and TRBJ1-3 gives the full variable domain: DVKVTQSSRYLVKRTGEKVFLECVQDMDHENMFWYRQDPGLGLRLIYFSYDVKMKEKGDIPEGYSVSREKKERFSLILESASTNQTSMYLCASGEGGAGNTIYFGEGSWLTVV.